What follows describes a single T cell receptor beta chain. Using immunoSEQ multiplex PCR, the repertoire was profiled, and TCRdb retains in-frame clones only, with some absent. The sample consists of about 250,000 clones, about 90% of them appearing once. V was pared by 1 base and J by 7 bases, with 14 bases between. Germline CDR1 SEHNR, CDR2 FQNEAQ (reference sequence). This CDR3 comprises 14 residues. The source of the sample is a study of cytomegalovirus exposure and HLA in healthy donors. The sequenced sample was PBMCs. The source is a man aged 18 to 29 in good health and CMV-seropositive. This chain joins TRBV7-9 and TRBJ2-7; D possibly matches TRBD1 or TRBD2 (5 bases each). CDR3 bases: TGTGCCAGCAGCTTAGAGGGGCTAGCATGGGAGCAGTACTTC. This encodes CASSLEGLAWEQYF.